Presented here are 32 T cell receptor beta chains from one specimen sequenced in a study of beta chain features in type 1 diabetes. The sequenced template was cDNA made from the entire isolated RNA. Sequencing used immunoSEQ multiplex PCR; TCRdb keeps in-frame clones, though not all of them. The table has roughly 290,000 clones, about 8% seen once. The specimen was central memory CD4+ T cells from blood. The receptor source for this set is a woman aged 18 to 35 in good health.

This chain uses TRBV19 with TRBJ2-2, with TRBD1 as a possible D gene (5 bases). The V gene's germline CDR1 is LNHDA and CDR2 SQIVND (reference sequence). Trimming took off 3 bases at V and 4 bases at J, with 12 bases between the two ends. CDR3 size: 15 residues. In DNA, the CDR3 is TGTGCCAGTAGTATTGGGCAGGGCGCCACCGGGGAGCTGTTTTTT. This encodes CASSIGQGATGELFF.

DNA of the CDR3: TGTGCCAGCAGCGATATCGGGACAGGGGACAATGAGCAGTTCTTC. This codes for CASSDIGTGDNEQFF. This chain connects TRBV9 to TRBJ2-1; TRBD1 aligns across 10 bases. CDR3 length equals 15 residues. V shed 3 bases, J shed 5 bases, and the junction held 5 bases outside the gene matches. The germline V gene encodes CDR1 SGDLS and CDR2 YYNGEE.

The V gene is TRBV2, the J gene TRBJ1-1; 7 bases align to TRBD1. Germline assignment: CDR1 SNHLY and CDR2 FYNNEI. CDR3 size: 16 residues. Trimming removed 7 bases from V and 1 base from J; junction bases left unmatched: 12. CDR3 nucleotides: TGTGCCAGCACCGACAGGGCGATTTCGGGGAACACTGAAGCTTTCTTT. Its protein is CASTDRAISGNTEAFF.

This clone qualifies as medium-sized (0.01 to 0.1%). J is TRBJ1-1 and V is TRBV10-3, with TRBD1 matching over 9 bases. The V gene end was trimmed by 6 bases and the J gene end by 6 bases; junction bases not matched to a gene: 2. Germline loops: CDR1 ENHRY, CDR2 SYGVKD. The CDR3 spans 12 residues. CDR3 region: CAISRTGAEAFF. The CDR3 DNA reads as TGTGCCATCAGCCGGACAGGGGCTGAAGCTTTCTTT.

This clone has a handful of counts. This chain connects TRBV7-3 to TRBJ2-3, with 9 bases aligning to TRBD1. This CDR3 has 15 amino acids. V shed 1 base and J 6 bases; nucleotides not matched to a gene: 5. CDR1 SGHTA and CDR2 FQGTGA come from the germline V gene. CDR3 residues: CASSLMGQGMDTQYF. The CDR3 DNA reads TGTGCCAGCAGCTTAATGGGACAGGGCATGGATACGCAGTATTTT.

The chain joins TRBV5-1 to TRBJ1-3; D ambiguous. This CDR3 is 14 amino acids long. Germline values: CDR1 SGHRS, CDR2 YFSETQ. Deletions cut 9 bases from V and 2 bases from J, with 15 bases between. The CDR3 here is CATREEEAGNTIYF. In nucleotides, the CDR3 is TGCGCCACAAGGGAGGAAGAGGCTGGAAACACCATATATTTT.

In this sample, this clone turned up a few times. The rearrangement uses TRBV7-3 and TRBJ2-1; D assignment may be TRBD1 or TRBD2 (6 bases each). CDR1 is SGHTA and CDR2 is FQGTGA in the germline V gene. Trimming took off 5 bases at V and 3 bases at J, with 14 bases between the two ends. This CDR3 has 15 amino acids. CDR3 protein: CASSPQGGDYNEQFF. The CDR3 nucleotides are TGTGCCAGCAGCCCACAGGGCGGGGACTACAATGAGCAGTTCTTC.

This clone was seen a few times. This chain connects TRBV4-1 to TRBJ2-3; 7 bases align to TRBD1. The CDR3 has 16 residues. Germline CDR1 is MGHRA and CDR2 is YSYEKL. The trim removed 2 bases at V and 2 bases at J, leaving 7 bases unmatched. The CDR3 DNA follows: TGCGCCAGCAGCCAAAGACAGGGTTTCTCCACAGATACGCAGTATTTT. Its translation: CASSQRQGFSTDTQYF.

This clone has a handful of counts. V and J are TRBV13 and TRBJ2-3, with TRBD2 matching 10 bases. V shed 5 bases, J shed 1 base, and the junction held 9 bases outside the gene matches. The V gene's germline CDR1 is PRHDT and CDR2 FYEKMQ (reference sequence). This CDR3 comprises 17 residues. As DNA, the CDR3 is TGTGCCAGCAGCGACCACCCACTAGCGGGGCGCACAGATACGCAGTATTTT. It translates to CASSDHPLAGRTDTQYF.

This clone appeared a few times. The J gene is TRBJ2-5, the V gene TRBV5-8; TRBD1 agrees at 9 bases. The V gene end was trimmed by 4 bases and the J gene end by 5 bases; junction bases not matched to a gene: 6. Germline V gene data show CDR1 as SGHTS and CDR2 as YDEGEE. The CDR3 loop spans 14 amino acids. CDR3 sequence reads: CASSPGQGGETQYF. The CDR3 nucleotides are TGTGCCAGCAGCCCGGGACAGGGCGGTGAGACCCAGTACTTC.

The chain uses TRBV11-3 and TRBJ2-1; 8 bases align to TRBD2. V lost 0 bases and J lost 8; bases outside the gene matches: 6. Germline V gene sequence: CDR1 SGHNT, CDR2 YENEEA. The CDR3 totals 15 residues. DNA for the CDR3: TGTGCCAGCAGCTTAGACGGCGGGAGGTCCGATGAGCAGTTCTTC. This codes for CASSLDGGRSDEQFF.

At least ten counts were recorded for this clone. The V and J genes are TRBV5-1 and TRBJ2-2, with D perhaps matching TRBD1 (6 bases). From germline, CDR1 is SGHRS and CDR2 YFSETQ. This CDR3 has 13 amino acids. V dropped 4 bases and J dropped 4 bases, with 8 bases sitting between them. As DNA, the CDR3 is TGCGCCAGCAGCGCACAGGGCACCGGGGAGCTGTTTTTT. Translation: CASSAQGTGELFF.

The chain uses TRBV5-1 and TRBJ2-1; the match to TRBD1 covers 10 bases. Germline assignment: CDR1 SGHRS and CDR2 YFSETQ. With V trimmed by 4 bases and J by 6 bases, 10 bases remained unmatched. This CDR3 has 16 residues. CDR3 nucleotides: TGCGCCAGCAGCGACAGGGGGCGGGTCGTCAGCAATGAGCAGTTCTTC. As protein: CASSDRGRVVSNEQFF.

CDR3 residues: CASSQGRVGYGYTF. CDR3 nucleotide sequence: TGCGCCAGCAGCCAAGGGAGGGTAGGCTATGGCTACACCTTC. The gene calls are TRBV4-3 and TRBJ1-2; D is uncertain. This CDR3 contains 14 residues. CDR1 and CDR2 from the germline V gene are LGHNA and YSLEER. V lost 1 base, J lost 4 bases, and 10 bases lay in between.

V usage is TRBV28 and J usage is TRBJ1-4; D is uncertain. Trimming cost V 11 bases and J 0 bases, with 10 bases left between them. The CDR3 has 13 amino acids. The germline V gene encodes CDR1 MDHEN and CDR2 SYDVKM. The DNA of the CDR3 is TGTGCCTGTTACAGCGCAACTAATGAAAAACTGTTTTTT. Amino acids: CACYSATNEKLFF.

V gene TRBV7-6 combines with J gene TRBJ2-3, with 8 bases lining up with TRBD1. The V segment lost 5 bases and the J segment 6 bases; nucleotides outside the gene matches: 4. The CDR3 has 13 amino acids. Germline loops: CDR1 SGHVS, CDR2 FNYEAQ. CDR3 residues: CASSTDRADTQYF. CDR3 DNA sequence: TGTGCCAGCAGCACGGACAGGGCTGATACGCAGTATTTT.

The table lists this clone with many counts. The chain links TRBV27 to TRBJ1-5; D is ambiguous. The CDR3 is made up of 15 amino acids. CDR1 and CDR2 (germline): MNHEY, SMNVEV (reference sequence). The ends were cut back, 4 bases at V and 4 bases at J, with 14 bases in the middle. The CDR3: CASSSPRELNQPQHF. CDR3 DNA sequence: TGTGCCAGCAGTTCTCCCCGGGAACTAAATCAGCCCCAGCATTTT.

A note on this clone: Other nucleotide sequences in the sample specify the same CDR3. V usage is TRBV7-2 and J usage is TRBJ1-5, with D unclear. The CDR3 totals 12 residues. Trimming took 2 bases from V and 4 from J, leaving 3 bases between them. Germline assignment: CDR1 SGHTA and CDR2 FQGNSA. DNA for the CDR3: TGTGCCAGCAGCTTATTAAATCAGCCCCAGCATTTT. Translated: CASSLLNQPQHF.

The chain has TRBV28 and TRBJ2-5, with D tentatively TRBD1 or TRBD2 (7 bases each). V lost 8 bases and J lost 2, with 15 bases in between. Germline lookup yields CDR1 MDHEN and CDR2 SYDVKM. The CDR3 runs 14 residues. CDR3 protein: CASRGTAGQETQYF. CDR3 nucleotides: TGTGCCAGCCGGGGGACAGCGGGGCAAGAGACCCAGTACTTC.

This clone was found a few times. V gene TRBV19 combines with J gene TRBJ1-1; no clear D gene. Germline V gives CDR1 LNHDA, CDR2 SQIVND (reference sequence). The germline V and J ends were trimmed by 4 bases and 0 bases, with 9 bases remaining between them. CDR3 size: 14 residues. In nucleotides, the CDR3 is TGTGCCAGTAGTAGCAGAAACATGAACACTGAAGCTTTCTTT. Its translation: CASSSRNMNTEAFF.

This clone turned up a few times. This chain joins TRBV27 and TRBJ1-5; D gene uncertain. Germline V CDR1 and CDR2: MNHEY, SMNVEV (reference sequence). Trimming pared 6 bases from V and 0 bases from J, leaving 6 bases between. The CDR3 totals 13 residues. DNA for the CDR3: TGTGCCAGCAGCCGTTATAGCAATCAGCCCCAGCATTTT. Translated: CASSRYSNQPQHF.

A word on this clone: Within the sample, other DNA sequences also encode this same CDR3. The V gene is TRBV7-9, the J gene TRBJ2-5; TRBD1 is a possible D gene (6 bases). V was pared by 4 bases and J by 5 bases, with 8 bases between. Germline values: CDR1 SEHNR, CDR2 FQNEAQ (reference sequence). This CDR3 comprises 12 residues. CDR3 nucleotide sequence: TGTGCCAGCAGCTGGGGGCCGGAGACCCAGTACTTC. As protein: CASSWGPETQYF.

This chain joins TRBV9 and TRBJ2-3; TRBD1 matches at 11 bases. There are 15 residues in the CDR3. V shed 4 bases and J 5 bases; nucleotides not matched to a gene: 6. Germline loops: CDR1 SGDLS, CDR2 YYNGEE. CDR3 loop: CASSPRTGGRDTQYF. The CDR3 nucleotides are TGTGCCAGCAGCCCTAGGACAGGGGGCCGAGATACGCAGTATTTT.

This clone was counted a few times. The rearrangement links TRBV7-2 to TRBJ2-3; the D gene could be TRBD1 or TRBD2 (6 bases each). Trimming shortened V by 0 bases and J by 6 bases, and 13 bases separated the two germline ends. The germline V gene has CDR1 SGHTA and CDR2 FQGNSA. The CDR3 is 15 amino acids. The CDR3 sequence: CASSLALGGLDTQYF. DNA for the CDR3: TGTGCCAGCAGCTTAGCGCTGGGGGGCCTCGATACGCAGTATTTT.

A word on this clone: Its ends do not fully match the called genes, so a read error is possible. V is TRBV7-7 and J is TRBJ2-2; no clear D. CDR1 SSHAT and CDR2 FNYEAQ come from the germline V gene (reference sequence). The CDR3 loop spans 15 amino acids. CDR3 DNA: TGTGCTAGCAGTCGGTTATCAGGGAACACCGGGGAGCTGTTTTTT. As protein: CASSRLSGNTGELFF.

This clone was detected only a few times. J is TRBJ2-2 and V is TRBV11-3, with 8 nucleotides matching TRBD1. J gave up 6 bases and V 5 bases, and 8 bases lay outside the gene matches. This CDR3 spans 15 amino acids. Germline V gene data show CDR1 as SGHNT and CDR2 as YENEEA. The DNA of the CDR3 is TGTGCCAGCAGCCCAGGGACAGGATTGGCCGGGGAGCTGTTTTTT. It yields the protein CASSPGTGLAGELFF.

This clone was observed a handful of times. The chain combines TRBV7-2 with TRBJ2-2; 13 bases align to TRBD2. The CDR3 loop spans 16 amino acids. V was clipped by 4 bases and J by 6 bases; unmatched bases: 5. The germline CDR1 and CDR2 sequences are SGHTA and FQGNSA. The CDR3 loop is CASSSGLAGAAGELFF. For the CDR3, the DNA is TGTGCCAGCAGCTCTGGACTAGCGGGAGCGGCCGGGGAGCTGTTTTTT.

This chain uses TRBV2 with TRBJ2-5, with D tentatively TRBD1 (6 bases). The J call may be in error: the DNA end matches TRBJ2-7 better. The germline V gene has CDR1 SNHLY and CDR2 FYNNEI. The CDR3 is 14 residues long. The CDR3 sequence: CASGGSLRDYEQYF. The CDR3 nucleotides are TGTGCCAGCGGGGGCAGTCTCCGCGACTACGAGCAGTACTTC.

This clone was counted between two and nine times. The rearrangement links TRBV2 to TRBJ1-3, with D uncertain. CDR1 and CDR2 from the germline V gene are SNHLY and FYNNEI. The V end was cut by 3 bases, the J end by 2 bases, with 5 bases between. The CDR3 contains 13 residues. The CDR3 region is CASSDIAGNTIYF. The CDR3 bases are TGTGCCAGCAGTGATATCGCTGGAAACACCATATATTTT.

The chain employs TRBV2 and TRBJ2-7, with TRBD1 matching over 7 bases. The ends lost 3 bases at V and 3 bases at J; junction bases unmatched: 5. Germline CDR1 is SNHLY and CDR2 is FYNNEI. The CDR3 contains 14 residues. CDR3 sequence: CASSEPRQGYEQYF. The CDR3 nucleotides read TGTGCCAGCAGTGAGCCGAGACAGGGCTACGAGCAGTACTTC.

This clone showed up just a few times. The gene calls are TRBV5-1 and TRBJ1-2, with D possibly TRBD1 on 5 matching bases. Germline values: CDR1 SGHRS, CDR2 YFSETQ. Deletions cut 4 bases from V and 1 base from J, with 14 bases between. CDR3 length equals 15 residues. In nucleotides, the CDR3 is TGCGCCAGCAGCCCCGGGACGGCGATTAACTATGGCTACACCTTC. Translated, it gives CASSPGTAINYGYTF. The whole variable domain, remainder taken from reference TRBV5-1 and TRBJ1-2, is KAGVTQTPRYLIKTRGQQVTLSCSPISGHRSVSWYQQTPGQGLQFLFEYFSETQRNKGNFPGRFSGRQFSNSRSEMNVSTLELGDSALYLCASSPGTAINYGYTFGSGTRLTVV.

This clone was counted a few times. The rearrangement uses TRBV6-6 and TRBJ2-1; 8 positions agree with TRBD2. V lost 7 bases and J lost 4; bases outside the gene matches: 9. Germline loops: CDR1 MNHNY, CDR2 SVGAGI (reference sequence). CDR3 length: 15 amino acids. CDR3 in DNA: TGTGCCAGCACCCTTGTGAGCGGGGGATACAATGAGCAGTTCTTC. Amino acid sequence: CASTLVSGGYNEQFF.